This TCR beta chain was sequenced in a study of T-cell reconstitution after alpha-beta-depleted transplantation in children. Study-level results: A year had passed since transplant, and T-cell counts and diversity by then came mostly from newly produced T cells. It was surviving recipient T cells and thymic progenitors that gave some patients high TCRbeta diversity at day 60. It was reported that alpha-beta T cells came from several hundred expanded graft clones (about two months after transplant).

Unique molecular identifiers were incorporated into the prepared TCRbeta library. TCRdb redid the calling of the PCR reads with MiXCR, one entry per CDR3 protein. The table includes 540,000 or so distinct CDR3 sequences, 23% detected once. There are 15 residues in the CDR3. Germline trimming cut 5 bases from V and 0 bases from J; bases unmatched to any gene: 7. Germline-derived CDR1 and CDR2 are SGHVS and FQNEAQ. Turning to this clonotype: The antigen is unknown.

The V call is TRBV7-8, the J call TRBJ2-7; the match to TRBD1 covers 7 bases. The TCR was taken from a boy younger than two who had a stem cell transplant for acute myeloid leukemia, so the T cells may come from the graft donor. The sequenced sample was PBMCs, mostly from graft donor cells, obtained 360 days after TCRalphabeta/CD19-depleted stem cell transplant. CDR3 loop: CASSPLTGVSYEQYV. Written as DNA, the CDR3 is TGTGCCAGCAGCCCCCTAACAGGGGTCTCCTACGAGCAGTACGTC.